These T cell receptor beta chains were read from a single sample in a study of blood T cell repertoires in COVID-19. The repertoire was sequenced with immunoSEQ multiplex PCR; TCRdb's copy has only in-frame clones and lacks some. The sample lists 400,000 or so clones, over 75% occurring once. Sequenced input: PBMCs or T cells enriched from blood (not recorded which). These receptors came from a woman in her 40s with acute COVID-19. The CDR3 runs from the conserved cysteine through the conserved F or W. The order of the fields is J gene, CDR3 length, D gene, clone size, V gene, CDR3 protein, CDR3 DNA. A D gene is named only where the DNA matches it firmly. Clone size is not always given. Where it is, it says once, few, many or a class for expanded clones.

>TRBJ2-1|12|NA|NA|TRBV24-1
CATSWTDNEQFF
TGTGCCACCAGCTGGACAGACAATGAGCAGTTCTTC
>TRBJ2-1|20|TRBD2|NA|TRBV2
CASSEPSGSAVISSYNEQFF
TGTGCCAGCAGTGAACCTAGCGGGTCCGCGGTAATTAGCTCCTACAATGAGCAGTTCTTC
>TRBJ2-2|13|NA|NA|TRBV5-1
CASSLQGAGELFF
TGCGCCAGCAGCTTGCAAGGGGCCGGGGAGCTGTTTTTT
>TRBJ1-5|17|NA|NA|TRBV15
CATSRDRGRASNQPQHF
TGTGCCACCAGCAGAGATCGGGGGAGGGCGAGCAATCAGCCCCAGCATTTT
>TRBJ1-6|14|TRBD1|few|TRBV6-5
CASSFTGDNSPLHF
TGTGCCAGCAGTTTCACAGGGGATAATTCACCCCTCCACTTT
>TRBJ2-7|16|TRBD2|NA|TRBV7-9
CASSLPRGVSSYEQYF
TGTGCCAGCAGCCTACCCCGGGGGGTGAGCTCCTACGAGCAGTACTTC
>TRBJ1-6|15|NA|NA|TRBV30
CAWSPGALYNSPLHF
TGTGCCTGGAGTCCAGGGGCCCTCTATAATTCACCCCTCCACTTT
>TRBJ2-7|14|NA|NA|TRBV12-5
CATVPTGGSYEQYF
TGTGCCACAGTACCTACAGGTGGATCCTACGAGCAGTACTTC
>TRBJ1-3|14|TRBD1|once|TRBV20-1
CSASGPGQGTTIYF
TGCAGTGCTAGTGGGCCGGGACAGGGAACCACCATATATTTT
>TRBJ2-3|14|NA|NA|TRBV3-1/TRBV3-2
CASSQATGTDTQYF
TGTGCCAGCAGCCAAGCGACCGGGACAGATACGCAGTATTTT
>TRBJ2-1|20|NA|NA|TRBV9
CASSSWGRLGGRSSYNEQFF
TGTGCCAGCAGCTCCTGGGGGCGCCTCGGGGGGAGAAGCTCCTACAATGAGCAGTTCTTC
>TRBJ1-1|14|TRBD1|NA|TRBV25-1
CASSDEGTDTEAFF
TGTGCCAGCAGTGATGAAGGGACAGACACTGAAGCTTTCTTT
>TRBJ1-2|18|TRBD1|NA|TRBV7-9
CASSLAAYYDRGDDGYTF
TGTGCCAGCAGCTTAGCGGCGTATTACGACAGGGGAGATGATGGCTACACCTTC
>TRBJ2-5|15|NA|NA|TRBV9
CASSVASSEVETQYF
TGTGCCAGCAGCGTAGCGTCGAGCGAGGTAGAGACCCAGTACTTC
>TRBJ2-6|14|NA|few|TRBV11-2
CASSYNSGANVLTF
TGTGCCAGCAGCTACAACTCTGGGGCCAACGTCCTGACTTTC
>TRBJ1-3|16|TRBD1|NA|TRBV5-1
CASSLEGATSGNTIYF
TGCGCCAGCAGCTTGGAGGGGGCCACCTCTGGAAACACCATATATTTT
>TRBJ2-3|15|NA|few|TRBV11-3
CASSAGAGTTDTQYF
TGTGCCAGCAGCGCGGGGGCCGGAACCACAGATACGCAGTATTTT
>TRBJ2-7|14|NA|NA|TRBV7-9
CASELAASSYEQYF
TGTGCCAGCGAATTAGCTGCTAGCTCCTACGAGCAGTACTTC
>TRBJ1-1|14|NA|NA|TRBV27
CASSLTKGGTEAFF
TGTGCCAGCAGTTTAACAAAAGGAGGCACTGAAGCTTTCTTT
>TRBJ1-4|15|TRBD1|NA|TRBV5-1
CASSSQGATNEKLFF
TGCGCCAGCAGCTCTCAGGGGGCCACTAATGAAAAACTGTTTTTT
>TRBJ1-6|17|NA|NA|TRBV10-3
CAISESRGTPYNSPLHF
TGTGCCATCAGTGAGTCGAGAGGGACACCGTATAATTCACCCCTCCACTTT
>TRBJ2-7|14|NA|NA|TRBV7-9
CASSLFQDSYEQYF
TGTGCCAGCAGCTTATTCCAGGACTCCTACGAGCAGTACTTC
>TRBJ1-6|16|TRBD1|NA|TRBV2
CASSTDRATNNSPLHF
TGTGCCAGCAGCACCGACAGGGCCACAAATAATTCACCCCTCCACTTT
>TRBJ2-7|14|NA|NA|TRBV7-9
CASSPPTHADEQYF
TGTGCCAGCAGTCCTCCGACACACGCCGACGAGCAGTACTTC
>TRBJ1-2|14|NA|NA|TRBV19
CVSKKGNLDYGYTF
TGTGTCTCGAAGAAGGGGAACCTGGACTATGGCTACACCTTC
>TRBJ1-5|14|NA|few|TRBV19
CASSEGWGDQPQHF
TGTGCCAGTAGTGAGGGTTGGGGGGATCAGCCCCAGCATTTT
>TRBJ1-2|15|NA|NA|TRBV6-5
CASSYTGTGGYGYTF
TGTGCCAGCAGTTACACAGGGACGGGAGGGTATGGCTACACCTTC
>TRBJ2-1|12|NA|NA|TRBV9
CASSVYYNEQFF
TGTGCCAGCAGCGTATACTACAATGAGCAGTTCTTC
>TRBJ2-3|14|NA|NA|TRBV2
CASSPGTSADTQYF
TGTGCCAGCAGTCCAGGCACGTCGGCAGATACGCAGTATTTT
>TRBJ2-3|16|TRBD2|NA|TRBV4-1
CASSQVLAGGIDTQYF
TGCGCCAGCAGCCAAGTTCTAGCGGGGGGGATAGATACGCAGTATTTT
>TRBJ1-2|14|NA|NA|TRBV4-1
CASSPDSSNYGYTF
TGCGCCAGCAGCCCGGACAGCTCTAACTATGGCTACACCTTC
>TRBJ1-2|14|NA|NA|TRBV18
CASSPNRDNYGYTF
TGTGCCAGCTCACCAAACCGGGACAATTATGGCTACACCTTC
>TRBJ2-5|18|TRBD2|NA|TRBV11-3
CASSLVTAPGGGRETQYF
TGTGCCAGCAGCTTAGTAACTGCCCCTGGCGGGGGAAGGGAGACCCAGTACTTC
>TRBJ2-1|11|NA|few|TRBV12-3/TRBV12-4
CASSRASEQFF
TGTGCCAGCAGTCGAGCCTCGGAGCAGTTCTTC
>TRBJ2-7|14|TRBD1|once|TRBV10-3
CAIRGQDTSYEQYF
TGTGCCATCAGAGGACAGGATACCTCCTACGAGCAGTACTTC
>TRBJ1-4|14|TRBD1|NA|TRBV6-5
CASSWDRNNEKLFF
TGTGCCAGCAGCTGGGACAGGAATAATGAAAAACTGTTTTTT
>TRBJ1-2|14|NA|NA|TRBV5-4
CASSLDTGLGGYTF
TGTGCCAGCAGCTTAGATACGGGACTTGGTGGCTACACCTTC
>TRBJ1-2|14|TRBD1|NA|TRBV5-1
CASSLDDRGYGYTF
TGCGCCAGCAGCTTGGACGACAGGGGCTATGGCTACACCTTC
>TRBJ1-2|13|TRBD1|few|TRBV29-1
CSVGTGGDYGYTF
TGCAGCGTGGGGACAGGGGGGGACTATGGCTACACCTTC
>TRBJ1-1|15|TRBD1|NA|TRBV7-8
CASSLSTGGNTEAFF
TGTGCCAGCAGCTTATCGACAGGGGGGAACACTGAAGCTTTCTTT
>TRBJ1-2|14|NA|once|TRBV5-6
CASSSGQPLYGYTF
TGTGCCAGCAGCTCCGGACAGCCTCTATATGGCTACACCTTC
>TRBJ1-2|13|NA|NA|TRBV6-5
CASRGTGGYGYTF
TGTGCCAGCAGGGGGACGGGGGGATATGGCTACACCTTC
>TRBJ2-1|15|TRBD1|NA|TRBV7-9
CASSARDRVYNEQFF
TGTGCCAGCAGCGCCCGGGACAGAGTTTACAATGAGCAGTTCTTC
>TRBJ2-1|16|TRBD2|NA|TRBV6-1
CASSGRLAASYNEQFF
TGTGCCAGCAGTGGACGACTAGCGGCCTCCTACAATGAGCAGTTCTTC
>TRBJ2-3|18|TRBD2|NA|TRBV11-2
CASSQWTSGGRYTDTQYF
TGTGCCAGCAGCCAATGGACTAGCGGGGGCCGTTACACAGATACGCAGTATTTT
>TRBJ1-2|13|TRBD1|NA|TRBV6-5
CASSWDRGQGYTF
TGTGCCAGCAGTTGGGACAGGGGGCAAGGCTACACCTTC
>TRBJ2-2|15|TRBD2|NA|TRBV27
CASSLSWGGTGELFF
TGTGCCAGCAGTCTCTCGTGGGGGGGCACCGGGGAGCTGTTTTTT
>TRBJ2-7|14|NA|NA|TRBV15
CATSRDRGGYEQYF
TGTGCCACCAGCAGAGATCGGGGAGGTTACGAGCAGTACTTC
>TRBJ1-3|16|TRBD1|NA|TRBV11-2
CASSQVEGADGNTIYF
TGTGCCAGCAGCCAGGTGGAGGGGGCGGACGGAAACACCATATATTTT
>TRBJ1-2|19|NA|NA|TRBV4-1
CASSQAQGPNTFTNYGYTF
TGCGCCAGCAGCCAAGCACAGGGACCGAACACATTTACTAACTATGGCTACACCTTC
>TRBJ1-5|15|NA|NA|TRBV2
CASSGEGLSSQPQHF
TGTGCCAGCAGTGGGGAGGGGTTAAGTAGTCAGCCCCAGCATTTT
>TRBJ1-1|14|NA|NA|TRBV6-5
CASGGNLMNTEAFF
TGTGCCAGCGGGGGGAATTTGATGAACACTGAAGCTTTCTTT
>TRBJ1-1|15|NA|NA|TRBV19
CASSINGRGNTEAFF
TGTGCCAGTAGTATCAACGGTAGGGGTAACACTGAAGCTTTCTTT
>TRBJ1-2|13|NA|once|TRBV5-5
CASSPDWDYGYTF
TGTGCCAGCAGCCCCGACTGGGACTATGGCTACACCTTC
>TRBJ1-1|12|NA|few|TRBV11-3
CARERGKTEAFF
TGTGCCAGGGAAAGGGGAAAGACTGAAGCTTTCTTT
>TRBJ2-5|17|TRBD2|NA|TRBV30
CAWSLRLAGGLGETQYF
TGTGCCTGGAGTCTTCGACTAGCGGGGGGGCTGGGAGAGACCCAGTACTTC
>TRBJ2-2|15|TRBD2|NA|TRBV6-5
CASSTSGGYTGELFF
TGTGCCAGCAGTACAAGCGGGGGGTACACCGGGGAGCTGTTTTTT
>TRBJ2-2|13|NA|NA|TRBV5-1
CASSFQNTGELFF
TGCGCCAGCAGCTTTCAGAACACCGGGGAGCTGTTTTTT
>TRBJ2-7|13|TRBD1|NA|TRBV27
CASSKDRLYEQYF
TGTGCCAGCAGCAAGGACAGGCTCTACGAGCAGTACTTC